The next 15 T cell receptor beta chains were all read from a single sample in a study of CD8+CD57+ T cells in acquired aplastic anemia. Both TCR beta VDJ combination and CDR3 sequence profiling were carried out. Genomic DNA was the template for this profiling. TCRdb independently ran MiXCR on the reads; one entry per CDR3 protein. The profile shows over 150,000 distinct CDR3 sequences, 52% of them singletons. Patients picked for sequencing had shown CD8+CD57+ cell expansion detected by flow cytometry. Sample: sorted CD4+, CD8+, or CD8+CD57+ T cells (not recorded which) from PBMCs. These receptors all stem from a human donor with aplastic anemia.

The chain employs TRBV29-1 and TRBJ2-3, with D possibly being TRBD1 (5 bases). Trimming left V 0 bases short and J 9 bases short, with 10 bases between. The V gene's germline CDR1 is SQVTM and CDR2 ANQGSEA. The CDR3 consists of 12 residues. The CDR3: CSVEDPWTTQYF. CDR3 DNA: TGCAGCGTTGAAGATCCCTGGACAACGCAGTATTTT.

This clonotype has a single count. A much more abundant neighbour one base away suggests this may be a read error. The chain joins TRBV4-1 to TRBJ1-1, with 7 bases aligning to TRBD1. Looked up from germline, CDR1 is MGHRA and CDR2 is YSYEKL. The CDR3 consists of 14 residues. For the CDR3, the DNA is TGCGCCAGCAGCTACCCCAGGGGGAACACTGAAGCTCTCTTT. Translated: CASSYPRGNTEALF.

This chain links TRBV19 with TRBJ2-3; the D gene is possibly TRBD2 (5 bases). This CDR3 has 14 amino acids. V gave up 2 bases and J gave up 4 bases, with 10 bases separating them. Germline V gene lookup returns CDR1 LNHDA and CDR2 SQIVND (reference sequence). The CDR3 sequence is CASSIKRTADTQYF. CDR3 coding DNA: TGTGCCAGTAGTATAAAGCGGACCGCAGATACGCAGTATTTT.

This clonotype came up many times. The V call is TRBV5-1, the J call TRBJ2-7, with D perhaps TRBD1 (6 bases). V was shortened by 5 bases and J by 0 bases, with 15 bases between the two germline ends. Per germline, CDR1 SGHRS and CDR2 YFSETQ. CDR3 length: 15 amino acids. The CDR3 DNA reads TGCGCCAGCAGTCCCGAAGACAGGTACTCCTACGAGCAGTACTTC. Its protein product is CASSPEDRYSYEQYF.

The chain is built from TRBV19 and TRBJ1-2; a possible D gene is TRBD1 (5 bases). Trimming pared 3 bases from V and 8 bases from J, leaving 16 bases between. Germline CDR1 is LNHDA and CDR2 is SQIVND (reference sequence). The CDR3 runs to 14 residues. Written as DNA, the CDR3 is TGTGCCAGTAGTATTGTTCTCAGGGAGGGAGGCTACACCTTC. Protein sequence: CASSIVLREGGYTF.

The chain uses TRBV24-1 and TRBJ2-1; 9 positions match TRBD2. The germline V gene has CDR1 KGHDR and CDR2 SFDVKD. CDR3 length equals 15 residues. Trimming took 2 bases from V and 5 from J; bases not matched to a gene: 3. The CDR3 is CATSDSSGTHNEQFF. DNA of the CDR3: TGTGCCACCAGTGATTCTAGCGGGACCCACAATGAGCAGTTCTTC.

The chain carries TRBV10-3 and TRBJ1-1; TRBD1 aligns across 10 bases. The trim removed 6 bases at V and 3 bases at J, leaving 1 base unmatched. This CDR3 comprises 13 residues. CDR1 is ENHRY and CDR2 is SYGVKD in the germline V gene. CDR3 bases: TGTGCCATCAGGGACAGGGGGTACACTGAAGCTTTCTTT. This gives the protein CAIRDRGYTEAFF.

This clonotype was counted ten times or more. This chain joins TRBV10-3 and TRBJ1-5, with D possibly matching TRBD1 (5 bases). From germline, CDR1 is ENHRY and CDR2 SYGVKD. V lost 0 bases, J lost 1 base, and 10 bases lay in between. This CDR3 contains 16 residues. The CDR3 sequence: CAISESGPGSNQPQHF. CDR3 nucleotides: TGTGCCATCAGTGAGTCGGGGCCGGGCAGCAATCAGCCCCAGCATTTT.

V usage is TRBV20-1 and J usage is TRBJ2-7; D perhaps matches TRBD2 (5 bases). V lost 6 bases and J lost 0, with 15 bases in between. The length of the CDR3 is 14 residues. CDR1 and CDR2 from the germline V gene are DFQATT and SNEGSKA (reference sequence). CDR3 nucleotide sequence: TGCAGTGCGCACAGCGGAAGAGCCTCCTACGAGCAGTACTTC. It specifies CSAHSGRASYEQYF.

The genes are TRBV7-8 and TRBJ2-5, with TRBD2 identical over 13 bases. CDR3 length: 19 residues. Losses at the gene ends were 5 bases for V and 7 bases for J; bases not matched to a gene: 19. CDR1 and CDR2 (germline): SGHVS, FQNEAQ. DNA for the CDR3: TGTGCCAGCAGCCCACAGACTAGCGGGGGGCCCACACCCTCCCGGACCCAGTACTTC. This translates into CASSPQTSGGPTPSRTQYF.

The rearrangement joins TRBV24-1 to TRBJ2-2; no reliable D call. CDR3 length: 12 residues. Per germline, CDR1 KGHDR and CDR2 SFDVKD. V lost 5 bases, J lost 5 bases, and 5 bases lay in between. This chain's CDR3 is CATSGRTGELFF. As DNA, the CDR3 is TGTGCCACCAGTGGGCGGACCGGGGAGCTGTTTTTT.

This clonotype appeared once. The chain recombines TRBV7-6 with TRBJ1-2, with TRBD1 as a possible D gene (5 bases). V lost 4 bases, J lost 6 bases, and 15 bases lay in between. Germline loops: CDR1 SGHVS, CDR2 FNYEAQ. The CDR3 totals 14 residues. CDR3 coding DNA: TGTGCCAGCAGCTCGGCGGGGCCGGAGGATGGCTACACCTTC. This gives the protein CASSSAGPEDGYTF.

This clonotype has just a few counts. A much larger clone is a single base away; this may be a read error. V usage is TRBV7-2 and J usage is TRBJ2-3, with 8 bases that match TRBD2. The CDR3 consists of 15 residues. Germline values: CDR1 SGHTA, CDR2 FQGNSA. The CDR3 nucleotides read TGTGCCAGCAGCCCGGTCGGGGGGGAGGGCGATACGCAGTGTTTT. Translating it yields CASSPVGGEGDTQCF.

For the CDR3, the DNA is TGTGCCAGCAGTCTGACTAGCGGGATATACGAGCAGTACTTC. The encoded protein is CASSLTSGIYEQYF. The gene calls are TRBV2 and TRBJ2-7; 11 bases agree with TRBD2. The V gene end was trimmed by 5 bases and the J gene end by 4 bases; junction bases not matched to a gene: 4. In germline, CDR1 is SNHLY, CDR2 FYNNEI. This CDR3 region has 14 residues.

The CDR3 DNA is TGTGCCAGCAGTGACTGGGACGTAATGACTGAAGCTTTCTTT. Protein product: CASSDWDVMTEAFF. The rearrangement uses TRBV25-1 and TRBJ1-1, with a tentative D call TRBD1 (5 bases). Germline V CDR1 and CDR2: MGHDK, SYGVNS. The CDR3 totals 14 residues. V lost 3 bases, J lost 5 bases, and 13 bases lay in between.